This record covers a single T cell receptor (beta chain). This specimen belongs to a study of T cells and Merkel cell carcinoma outcomes. TCRdb's copy holds only in-frame clones and misses some; the assay was immunoSEQ multiplex PCR. The sample includes 9,000 or so clones, 84% of them seen just once. The origin of this receptor is a human donor with Merkel cell carcinoma. Sequenced input: tumor tissue from Merkel cell carcinoma.

As DNA, the CDR3 is TGTGCCAGCAGTGTAGAGGAACTCTATGGCTACACCTTC. It specifies CASSVEELYGYTF. This chain uses TRBV2 with TRBJ1-2; D ambiguous. Germline assignment: CDR1 SNHLY and CDR2 FYNNEI. CDR3 length: 13 residues. Trimming took 4 bases from V and 4 from J, leaving 10 bases between them.